Following are 13 T cell receptor beta chains from one sample sequenced in a study of blood T cell repertoires in COVID-19. Data came from immunoSEQ multiplex PCR; TCRdb stores just in-frame clones and leaves some out. Among about 440,000 clones listed, roughly 90% were seen once. Sequenced input: peripheral blood. These TCRs come from a woman in her thirties with acute or convalescent COVID-19.

The chain uses TRBV3-1 (or the pseudogene TRBV3-2) and TRBJ2-1; D is unclear. The CDR3 extends over 13 amino acids. Germline CDR1 reads LGHDT; CDR2 reads YNNKEL (reference sequence). V was pared by 1 base and J by 4 bases, with 5 bases between. The CDR3 reads CASSQVSYNEQFF. Here the CDR3 DNA reads TGTGCCAGCAGCCAAGTTTCGTACAATGAGCAGTTCTTC.

V usage is TRBV9 and J usage is TRBJ1-6; TRBD1 is a possible D gene (6 bases). The V gene's germline CDR1 is SGDLS and CDR2 YYNGEE. Trimming shortened V by 0 bases and J by 7 bases, and 11 bases separated the two germline ends. The CDR3 consists of 15 residues. The CDR3 nucleotides read TGTGCCAGCAGCGTAGGCAGGCAGGGGAATTCACCCCTCCACTTT. This translates into CASSVGRQGNSPLHF.

The CDR3, as DNA: TGTGCCACCAGCAGAGATCAGGCCCCCACCGGGGAGCTGTTTTTT. As protein: CATSRDQAPTGELFF. The rearrangement uses TRBV15 and TRBJ2-2; D remains ambiguous. This CDR3 has 15 amino acids. The germline CDR1 and CDR2 sequences are LNHNV and YYDKDF (reference sequence). Trimming pared 0 bases from V and 4 bases from J, leaving 9 bases between.

The chain joins TRBV3-1 (or the pseudogene TRBV3-2) to TRBJ2-5, with TRBD1 as a possible D gene (6 bases). Between the trimmed V and J ends, which lost 4 bases and 1 base, there was a span of 16 bases. Germline CDR1 reads LGHDT; CDR2 reads YNNKEL (reference sequence). CDR3 size: 16 residues. CDR3 amino acids: CASSPGQRGLQETQYF. DNA for the CDR3: TGTGCCAGCAGCCCCGGACAGCGAGGGCTCCAAGAGACCCAGTACTTC.

In this sample, this clone turned up once. The sample carries other DNA sequences with the same CDR3. This sequence joins TRBV2 and TRBJ2-1; 12 bases are a match to TRBD2. V shed 1 base and J 5 bases; nucleotides not matched to a gene: 3. Germline assignment: CDR1 SNHLY and CDR2 FYNNEI. The CDR3 is 16 residues long. CDR3 coding DNA: TGTGCCAGCAGTGAAGAGGGACTAGCGGGCCACAATGAGCAGTTCTTC. Translation: CASSEEGLAGHNEQFF.

This chain links TRBV30 with TRBJ1-2, with 8 bases aligning to TRBD1. Per germline, CDR1 GTSNPN and CDR2 SVGIG (reference sequence). This CDR3 is built from 14 residues. The V gene end was trimmed by 5 bases and the J gene end by 4 bases; junction bases not matched to a gene: 9. CDR3 nucleotide sequence: TGTGCCTGGGACGGACAGGGCGATAGCTATGGCTACACCTTC. Encoded protein: CAWDGQGDSYGYTF.

The chain carries TRBV9 and TRBJ1-2; D possibly corresponds to TRBD1 (5 bases). The CDR3 loop spans 15 amino acids. Per the germline V gene, CDR1 is SGDLS and CDR2 is YYNGEE. V lost 4 bases to trimming and J lost 6 bases, with 19 bases between them. This chain's CDR3 is CASSPKGWGGDGYTF. CDR3 coding DNA: TGTGCCAGCAGCCCCAAGGGGTGGGGAGGGGATGGCTACACCTTC.

This clone was seen only once. The V gene is TRBV29-1, the J gene TRBJ2-7; 7 bases match TRBD2. Trimming cost V 2 bases and J 3 bases; bases outside gene matches: 10. Per germline, CDR1 SQVTM and CDR2 ANQGSEA. The CDR3 is 15 amino acids. The CDR3 DNA reads as TGCAGCGTTGAAATAGCGGGTCAAGGAGGCTACGAGCAGTACTTC. This gives the protein CSVEIAGQGGYEQYF.

This clone was picked up one time. The V and J genes are TRBV7-9 and TRBJ1-4; 9 bases match TRBD1. The CDR3 loop spans 18 amino acids. Germline CDR1 SEHNR, CDR2 FQNEAQ (reference sequence). The V and J ends lost 5 bases and 4 bases, in that order; junction bases with no gene match: 14. The CDR3 is CASSPKTGTGKVNEKLFF. The CDR3 DNA reads TGTGCCAGCAGCCCCAAGACGGGGACAGGGAAGGTTAATGAAAAACTGTTTTTT.

The chain has TRBV30 and TRBJ2-2; 7 bases fit TRBD1. The CDR3 is 15 amino acids. Trimming at V came to 0 bases and at J to 7 bases, leaving 8 bases not matched to a gene. Germline V gene lookup returns CDR1 GTSNPN and CDR2 SVGIG (reference sequence). For the CDR3, the DNA is TGTGCCTGGAGTGTACTGAGCAGGGGGAACGGGGAGCTGTTTTTT. Translation: CAWSVLSRGNGELFF. Looking up the rest from reference TRBV30 and TRBJ2-2 gives the full variable domain: SQTIHQWPATLVQPVGSPLSLECTVEGTSNPNLYWYRQAAGRGLQLLFYSVGIGQISSEVPQNLSASRPQDRQFILSSKKLLLSDSGFYLCAWSVLSRGNGELFFGEGSRLTVL.

This clone appeared once. The V and J genes are TRBV28 and TRBJ2-1; D is possibly TRBD2 (5 bases). Germline V gene sequence: CDR1 MDHEN, CDR2 SYDVKM. The CDR3 covers 12 residues. Between the trimmed V and J ends, which lost 3 bases and 9 bases, there was a span of 9 bases. DNA of the CDR3: TGTGCCAGCAGTTTCGGGGTTGTTGAGCAGTTCTTC. Amino acids: CASSFGVVEQFF.

This CDR3 reads CASSPRYPETQYF. The CDR3 DNA follows: TGTGCCAGCAGTCCCAGATACCCGGAGACCCAGTACTTC. The chain has TRBV28 and TRBJ2-5; D gene uncertain. The CDR3 spans 13 residues. Germline values: CDR1 MDHEN, CDR2 SYDVKM. The V end lost 5 bases, the J end lost 5 bases, and 12 bases lay between the germline ends.

The chain is built from TRBV29-1 and TRBJ2-2; 7 bases map to TRBD1. The CDR3 is 14 residues long. Germline CDR1 reads SQVTM; CDR2 reads ANQGSEA. Trimming took 7 bases from V and 0 from J; bases not matched to a gene: 5. CDR3 region: CSAKGAPNTGELFF. CDR3 DNA: TGCAGCGCAAAGGGGGCGCCGAACACCGGGGAGCTGTTTTTT.